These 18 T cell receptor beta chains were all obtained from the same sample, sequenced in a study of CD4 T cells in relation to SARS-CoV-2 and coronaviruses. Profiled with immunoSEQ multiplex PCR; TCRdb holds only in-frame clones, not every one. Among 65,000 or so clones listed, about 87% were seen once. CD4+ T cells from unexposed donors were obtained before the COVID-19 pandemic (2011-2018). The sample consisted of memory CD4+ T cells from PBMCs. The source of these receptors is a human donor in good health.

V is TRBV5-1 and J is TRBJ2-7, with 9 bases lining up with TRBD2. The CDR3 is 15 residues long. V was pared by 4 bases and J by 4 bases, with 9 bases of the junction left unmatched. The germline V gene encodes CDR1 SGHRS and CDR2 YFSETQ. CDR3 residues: CASSTRAGGPYEQYF. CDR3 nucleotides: TGCGCCAGCAGCACTCGAGCGGGGGGCCCTTACGAGCAGTACTTC.

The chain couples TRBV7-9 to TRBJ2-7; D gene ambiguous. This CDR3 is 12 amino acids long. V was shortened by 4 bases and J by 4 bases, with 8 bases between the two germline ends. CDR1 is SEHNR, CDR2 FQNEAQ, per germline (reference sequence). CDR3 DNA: TGTGCCAGCAGCTCTCGCATATACGAGCAGTACTTC. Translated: CASSSRIYEQYF.

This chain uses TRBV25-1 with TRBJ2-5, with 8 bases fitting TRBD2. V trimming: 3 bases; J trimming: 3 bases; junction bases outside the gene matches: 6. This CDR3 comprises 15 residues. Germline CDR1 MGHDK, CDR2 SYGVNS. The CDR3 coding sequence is TGTGCCAGCAGTGAGACTAGCGATGTAAAAGAGACCCAGTACTTC. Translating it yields CASSETSDVKETQYF.

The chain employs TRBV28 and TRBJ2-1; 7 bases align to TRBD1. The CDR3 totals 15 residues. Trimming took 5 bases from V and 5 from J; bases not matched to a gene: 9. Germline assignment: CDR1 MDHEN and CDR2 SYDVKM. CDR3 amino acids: CASSPPGQLNNEQFF. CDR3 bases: TGTGCCAGCAGTCCTCCGGGACAGCTTAACAATGAGCAGTTCTTC.

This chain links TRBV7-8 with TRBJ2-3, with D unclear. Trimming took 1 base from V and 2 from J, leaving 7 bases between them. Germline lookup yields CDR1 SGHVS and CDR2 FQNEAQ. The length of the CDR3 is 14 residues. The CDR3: CASSLDTATDTQYF. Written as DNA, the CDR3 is TGTGCCAGCAGCTTAGATACGGCCACAGATACGCAGTATTTT.

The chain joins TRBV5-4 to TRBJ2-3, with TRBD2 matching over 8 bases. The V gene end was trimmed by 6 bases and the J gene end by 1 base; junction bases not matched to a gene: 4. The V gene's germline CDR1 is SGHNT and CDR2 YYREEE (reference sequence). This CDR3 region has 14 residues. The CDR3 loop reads CASKGRGGTDTQYF. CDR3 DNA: TGTGCCAGCAAGGGGCGGGGGGGCACAGATACGCAGTATTTT.

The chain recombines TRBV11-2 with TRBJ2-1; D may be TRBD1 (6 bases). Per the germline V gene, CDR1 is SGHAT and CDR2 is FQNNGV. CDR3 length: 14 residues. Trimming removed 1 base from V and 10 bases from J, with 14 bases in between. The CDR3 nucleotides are TGTGCCAGCAGCTTAGGGCTGGACAGCGAGGAGCAGTTCTTC. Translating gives CASSLGLDSEEQFF.

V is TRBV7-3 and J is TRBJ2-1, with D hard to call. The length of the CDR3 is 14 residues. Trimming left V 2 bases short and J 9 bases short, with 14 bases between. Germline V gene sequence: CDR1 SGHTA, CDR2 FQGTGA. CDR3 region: CASSLGPQTSEQFF. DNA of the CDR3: TGTGCCAGCAGCTTAGGGCCCCAGACCAGTGAGCAGTTCTTC.

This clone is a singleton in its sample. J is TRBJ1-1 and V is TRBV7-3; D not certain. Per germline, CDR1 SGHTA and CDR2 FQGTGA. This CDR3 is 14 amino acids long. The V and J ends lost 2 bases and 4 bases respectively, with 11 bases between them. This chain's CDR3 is CASSLGSRGTEAFF. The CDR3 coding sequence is TGTGCCAGCAGCTTAGGCTCCCGGGGCACTGAAGCTTTCTTT.

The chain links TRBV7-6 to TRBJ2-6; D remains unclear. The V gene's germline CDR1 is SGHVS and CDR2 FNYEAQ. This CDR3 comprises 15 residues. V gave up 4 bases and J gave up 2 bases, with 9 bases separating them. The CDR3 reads CASSSRRAGANVLTF. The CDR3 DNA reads TGTGCCAGCAGCTCCCGCCGGGCTGGGGCCAACGTCCTGACTTTC. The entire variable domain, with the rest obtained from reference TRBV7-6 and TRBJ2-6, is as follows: GAGVSQSPRYKVTKRGQDVALRCDPISGHVSLYWYRQALGQGPEFLTYFNYEAQQDKSGLPNDRFSAERPEGSISTLTIQRTEQRDSAMYRCASSSRRAGANVLTFGAGSRLTVL.

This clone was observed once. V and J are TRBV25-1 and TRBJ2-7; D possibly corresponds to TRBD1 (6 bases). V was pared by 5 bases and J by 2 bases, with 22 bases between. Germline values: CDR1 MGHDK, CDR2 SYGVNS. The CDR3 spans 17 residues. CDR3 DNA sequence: TGTGCCAGCAGTTCTTCTCCGGGACACGAAAACCCCTACGAGCAGTACTTC. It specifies CASSSSPGHENPYEQYF.

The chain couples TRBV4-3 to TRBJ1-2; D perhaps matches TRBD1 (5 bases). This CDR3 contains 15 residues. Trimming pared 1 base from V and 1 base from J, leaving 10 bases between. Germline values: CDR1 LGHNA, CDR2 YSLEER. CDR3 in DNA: TGCGCCAGCAGCCAAGCCCCCGACAGTAACTATGGCTACACCTTC. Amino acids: CASSQAPDSNYGYTF.

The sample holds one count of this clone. The CDR3 region is CASSVTGTELEAAFF. CDR3 coding DNA: TGCGCCAGCAGCGTGACCGGGACGGAATTGGAAGCGGCTTTCTTT. The V gene is TRBV5-1, the J gene TRBJ1-1; D is possibly TRBD1 (5 bases). CDR3 size: 15 residues. CDR1 is SGHRS and CDR2 is YFSETQ in the germline V gene. Between the trimmed V and J ends, which lost 4 bases and 11 bases, there was a span of 24 bases.

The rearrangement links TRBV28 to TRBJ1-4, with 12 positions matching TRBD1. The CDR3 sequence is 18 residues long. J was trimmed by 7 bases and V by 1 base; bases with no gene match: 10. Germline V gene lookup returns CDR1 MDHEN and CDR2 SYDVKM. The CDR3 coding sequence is TGTGCCAGCAGTTTATCCGGGGGGGACAGGGGGCTAGGTGAAAAACTGTTTTTT. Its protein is CASSLSGGDRGLGEKLFF.

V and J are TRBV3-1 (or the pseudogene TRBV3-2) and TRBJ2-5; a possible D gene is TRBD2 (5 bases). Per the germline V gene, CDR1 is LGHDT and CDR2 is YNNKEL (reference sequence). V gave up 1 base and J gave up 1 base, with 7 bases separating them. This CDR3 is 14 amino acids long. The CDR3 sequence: CASSQGAGQETQYF. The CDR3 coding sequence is TGTGCCAGCAGCCAAGGTGCGGGCCAAGAGACCCAGTACTTC.

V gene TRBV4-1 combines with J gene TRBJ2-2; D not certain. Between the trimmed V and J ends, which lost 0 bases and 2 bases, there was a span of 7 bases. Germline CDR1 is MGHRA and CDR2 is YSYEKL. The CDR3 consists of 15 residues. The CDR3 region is CASSQEVSNTGELFF. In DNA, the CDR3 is TGCGCCAGCAGCCAAGAGGTGTCCAACACCGGGGAGCTGTTTTTT.

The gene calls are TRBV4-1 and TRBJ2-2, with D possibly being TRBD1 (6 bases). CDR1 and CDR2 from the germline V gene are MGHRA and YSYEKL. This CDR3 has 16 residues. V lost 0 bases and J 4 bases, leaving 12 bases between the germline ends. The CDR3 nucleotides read TGCGCCAGCAGCCAAGAGGGGCAGGGGACCACCGGGGAGCTGTTTTTT. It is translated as CASSQEGQGTTGELFF.

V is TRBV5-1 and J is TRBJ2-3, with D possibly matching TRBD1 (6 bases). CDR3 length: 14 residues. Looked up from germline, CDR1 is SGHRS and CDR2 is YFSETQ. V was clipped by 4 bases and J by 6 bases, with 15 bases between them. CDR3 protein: CASSQGQRGDTQYF. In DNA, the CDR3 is TGCGCCAGCAGCCAAGGACAGAGGGGCGATACGCAGTATTTT. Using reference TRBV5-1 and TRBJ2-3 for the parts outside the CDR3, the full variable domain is KAGVTQTPRYLIKTRGQQVTLSCSPISGHRSVSWYQQTPGQGLQFLFEYFSETQRNKGNFPGRFSGRQFSNSRSEMNVSTLELGDSALYLCASSQGQRGDTQYFGPGTRLTVL.